The 20 T cell receptor beta chains given below trace back to one sample, sequenced in a study of blood T cells in healthy people across ages. A J-beta primer mix and a sample-barcoded 5' primer were used in a second PCR of about 6 to 12 cycles. MiXCR, run by TCRdb on the 5' RACE reads, gives a single entry per CDR3 protein. Of 720,000 or so distinct CDR3 sequences listed, less than 45% are singletons. Material: blood. The origin of the receptors is a man at least 80 years old in good health.

This clonotype was detected a few times. V gene TRBV20-1 combines with J gene TRBJ2-2; unclear D gene. The CDR3 contains 14 residues. Trimming removed 5 bases at V and 8 bases at J, with 18 bases between. The germline gives CDR1 DFQATT, CDR2 SNEGSKA (reference sequence). Here the CDR3 reads CSAPKSGVGGELFF. The CDR3, as DNA: TGCAGTGCTCCTAAGTCAGGAGTGGGTGGGGAGCTGTTTTTT.

The V call is TRBV28, the J call TRBJ2-4, with D perhaps TRBD2 (5 bases). The better agreement between TRBJ2-7 and the DNA end casts doubt on the J call. The CDR3 is 14 amino acids. Germline-derived CDR1 and CDR2 are MDHEN and SYDVKM. The CDR3 nucleotides read TGTGCCATACACAGCGGAGGCTCGTACTACGAGCAGTACTTC. As protein: CAIHSGGSYYEQYF.

This clonotype appeared many times. This sequence joins TRBV6-5 and TRBJ1-4; D unclear. There are 15 residues in the CDR3. The germline V and J ends were trimmed by 5 bases and 2 bases, with 12 bases remaining between them. Germline CDR1 and CDR2: MNHEY and SVGAGI. The CDR3 region has the DNA TGTGCCAGCAGTGGTTGGGCGTCCACTAATGAAAAACTGTTTTTT. Translation: CASSGWASTNEKLFF.

V gene TRBV11-3 combines with J gene TRBJ2-3; D not resolved. This CDR3 is built from 15 residues. The V gene's germline CDR1 is SGHNT and CDR2 YENEEA. The germline V and J ends were trimmed by 5 bases and 6 bases, with 18 bases remaining between them. This CDR3 reads CASSHTVGPGDTQYF. CDR3 DNA: TGTGCCAGCAGCCATACGGTCGGACCCGGGGATACGCAGTATTTT.

In this sample, this clonotype turned up a few times. The chain joins TRBV27 to TRBJ2-5; TRBD1 might be the D (6 bases). CDR1 and CDR2 (germline): MNHEY, SMNVEV (reference sequence). The V gene lost 0 bases and the J gene lost 6 bases, with 11 bases spanning the gap. There are 14 residues in the CDR3. DNA for the CDR3: TGTGCCAGCAGTTTATCGGTCAGGGGACAGACCCAGTACTTC. Its protein product is CASSLSVRGQTQYF.

This sequence joins TRBV5-1 and TRBJ2-7, with D uncertain. CDR1 and CDR2 from the germline V gene are SGHRS and YFSETQ. V lost 4 bases, J lost 0 bases, and 8 bases lay in between. The CDR3 is made up of 13 amino acids. The chain's CDR3 is CASSVPNSYEQYF. The CDR3 region has the DNA TGCGCCAGCAGCGTACCAAACTCCTACGAGCAGTACTTC.

This clonotype has only one observation. V and J are TRBV7-2 and TRBJ2-7; the D call may be TRBD1 or TRBD2 (6 bases each). V was shortened by 3 bases and J by 10 bases, with 22 bases between the two germline ends. Germline CDR1 reads SGHTA; CDR2 reads FQGNSA. The CDR3 consists of 15 residues. The CDR3 DNA sequence: TGTGCCAGCAGCTTGCGCTCGGCCAGGGGAGGTGCCCAGTACTTC. This translates into CASSLRSARGGAQYF.

This clonotype was seen many times. The chain recombines TRBV11-2 with TRBJ1-5, with D possibly matching TRBD1 (5 bases). CDR1 SGHAT and CDR2 FQNNGV come from the germline V gene. The CDR3 is 15 residues long. Trimming took 3 bases from V and 2 from J, leaving 11 bases between them. The CDR3 is CASSLSGDGNQPQHF. The CDR3 bases are TGTGCCAGCAGCTTGTCTGGGGACGGCAATCAGCCCCAGCATTTT.

This chain uses TRBV12-3 or TRBV12-4 with TRBJ2-7, with D maybe TRBD2 (6 bases). The CDR3 is made up of 14 amino acids. V lost 5 bases, J lost 5 bases, and 16 bases lay in between. As DNA, the CDR3 is TGTGCCAGCAGTGCTGCCGGAGGGAATAACGAGCAGTACTTC. The encoded protein is CASSAAGGNNEQYF.

The chain has TRBV6-2 or TRBV6-3 and TRBJ2-3; 15 nucleotides line up with TRBD2. Losses at the gene ends were 8 bases for V and 11 bases for J; bases not matched to a gene: 11. The CDR3 length is 15 residues. Germline V gives CDR1 MNHEY, CDR2 SVGEGT. CDR3 sequence reads: CASGMTGLAGGWQYF. DNA for the CDR3: TGTGCCAGCGGGATGACGGGACTAGCGGGAGGATGGCAGTATTTT.

The chain uses TRBV2 and TRBJ2-1; TRBD1 matches at 11 bases. Germline CDR1 reads SNHLY; CDR2 reads FYNNEI. Trimming at V came to 7 bases and at J to 7 bases, leaving 12 bases not matched to a gene. This CDR3 region has 16 residues. As DNA, the CDR3 is TGTGCCAGCAATCGGGACAGGGGGGTGGGTACGAATGAGCAGTTCTTC. It specifies CASNRDRGVGTNEQFF.

The chain has TRBV14 and TRBJ2-5; D possibly corresponds to TRBD1 (6 bases). Germline CDR1 reads SGHDN; CDR2 reads FVKESK. Trimming stripped 3 bases from V and 2 bases from J, with 13 bases between. This CDR3 is 15 amino acids long. In DNA form, the CDR3 reads TGTGCCAGCAGCCATCCGACAGGCCCTCAAGAGACCCAGTACTTC. This sequence encodes CASSHPTGPQETQYF. Based on the CDR3 plus reference TRBV14 and TRBJ2-5, the full variable domain is EAGVTQFPSHSVIEKGQTVTLRCDPISGHDNLYWYRRVMGKEIKFLLHFVKESKQDESGMPNNRFLAERTGGTYSTLKVQPAELEDSGVYFCASSHPTGPQETQYFGPGTRLLVL.

This clonotype was observed at least ten times. J is TRBJ2-3 and V is TRBV29-1; 8 nucleotides line up with TRBD2. The V segment lost 6 bases and the J segment 4 bases; nucleotides outside the gene matches: 6. Germline CDR1 is SQVTM and CDR2 is ANQGSEA. This CDR3 has 13 amino acids. The DNA of the CDR3 is TGCAGCGTGACTCAGCGGGAGTCAGATACGCAGTATTTT. It translates to CSVTQRESDTQYF.

The CDR3 loop reads CASRTGTSSGTTSTDTQYF. Here the CDR3 DNA reads TGTGCCAGCAGAACCGGGACTAGTTCAGGAACTACTAGCACAGATACGCAGTATTTT. The gene calls are TRBV2 and TRBJ2-3; 8 bases align to TRBD2. V dropped 6 bases and J dropped 0; count of bases not matched to a gene: 17. CDR3 size: 19 residues. CDR1 is SNHLY, CDR2 FYNNEI, per germline. The full variable domain, with the rest looked up from reference TRBV2 and TRBJ2-3, is EPEVTQTPSHQVTQMGQEVILRCVPISNHLYFYWYRQILGQKVEFLVSFYNNEISEKSEIFDDQFSVERPDGSNFTLKIRSTKLEDSAMYFCASRTGTSSGTTSTDTQYFGPGTRLTVL.

This sequence joins TRBV15 and TRBJ1-2, with D unresolved. V was cut by 0 bases and J by 5 bases, with 10 bases left in between. This CDR3 is 14 amino acids long. CDR1 and CDR2 from the germline V gene are LNHNV and YYDKDF (reference sequence). As DNA, the CDR3 is TGTGCCACCAGCAGAGATCGGGGTAAATATGGCTACACCTTC. Its protein product is CATSRDRGKYGYTF.

The chain uses TRBV7-3 and TRBJ2-1; 11 nucleotides line up with TRBD2. In germline, CDR1 is SGHTA, CDR2 FQGTGA. The CDR3 runs 16 residues. V gave up 1 base and J gave up 4 bases; unmatched junction bases: 3. The chain's CDR3 is CASSLRPSGGYNEQFF. The CDR3 region has the DNA TGTGCCAGCAGCTTAAGGCCTAGCGGGGGGTACAATGAGCAGTTCTTC.

The chain recombines TRBV18 with TRBJ2-1, with 9 bases aligning to TRBD1. From germline, CDR1 is KGHSH and CDR2 LQKENI. J lost 5 bases, V lost 4 bases, and 9 bases had no gene match. This CDR3 has 16 amino acids. The CDR3 is CASSRSRDRDHNEQFF. For the CDR3, the DNA is TGTGCCAGCTCACGCAGCCGGGACAGGGACCACAATGAGCAGTTCTTC.

This chain connects TRBV5-8 to TRBJ2-1; TRBD1 matches 7 bases. This CDR3 spans 13 amino acids. V lost 5 bases, J lost 8 bases, and 7 bases stayed unmatched. Germline values: CDR1 SGHTS, CDR2 YDEGEE. The CDR3 protein is CASSSDRDDEQFF. For the CDR3, the DNA is TGTGCCAGCAGTTCCGACAGGGACGATGAGCAGTTCTTC. Full variable domain (rest looked up from reference TRBV5-8 and TRBJ2-1): EAGVTQSPTHLIKTRGQQATLRCSPISGHTSVYWYQQALGLGLQFLLWYDEGEERNRGNFPPRFSGRQFPNYSSELNVNALELEDSALYLCASSSDRDDEQFFGPGTRLTVL.

This chain connects TRBV9 to TRBJ2-3; 8 bases map to TRBD2. Germline V gene data show CDR1 as SGDLS and CDR2 as YYNGEE. This CDR3 comprises 16 residues. V was clipped by 3 bases and J by 1 base; unmatched bases: 7. CDR3 in DNA: TGTGCCAGCAGCGCCCAGACTAGCGCCCGCACAGATACGCAGTATTTT. This encodes CASSAQTSARTDTQYF.

This clonotype has a handful of counts. CDR3 DNA: TGCAGTGCTCTTACAGGGATGAACACTGAAGCTTTCTTT. It is translated as CSALTGMNTEAFF. This chain uses TRBV20-1 with TRBJ1-1; D possibly corresponds to TRBD1 (6 bases). V was cut by 5 bases and J by 0 bases, with 10 bases left in between. This CDR3 comprises 13 residues. The germline gives CDR1 DFQATT, CDR2 SNEGSKA (reference sequence).